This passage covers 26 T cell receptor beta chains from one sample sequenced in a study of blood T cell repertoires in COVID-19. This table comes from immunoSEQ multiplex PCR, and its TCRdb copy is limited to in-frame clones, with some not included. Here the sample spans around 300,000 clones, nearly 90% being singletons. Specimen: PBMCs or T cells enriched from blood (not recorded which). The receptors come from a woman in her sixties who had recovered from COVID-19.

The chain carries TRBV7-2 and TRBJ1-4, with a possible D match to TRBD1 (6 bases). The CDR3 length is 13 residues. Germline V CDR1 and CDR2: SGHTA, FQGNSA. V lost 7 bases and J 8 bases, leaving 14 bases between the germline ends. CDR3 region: CASNHRDTEKLFF. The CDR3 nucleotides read TGTGCCAGCAACCACCGGGACACCGAAAAACTGTTTTTT.

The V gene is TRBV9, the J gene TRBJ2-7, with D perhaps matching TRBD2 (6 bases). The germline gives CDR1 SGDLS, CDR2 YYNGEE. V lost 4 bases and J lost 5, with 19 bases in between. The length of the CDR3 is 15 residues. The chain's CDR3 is CASSITEGLWDEQYF. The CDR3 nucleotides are TGTGCCAGCAGCATCACGGAGGGGCTTTGGGACGAGCAGTACTTC.

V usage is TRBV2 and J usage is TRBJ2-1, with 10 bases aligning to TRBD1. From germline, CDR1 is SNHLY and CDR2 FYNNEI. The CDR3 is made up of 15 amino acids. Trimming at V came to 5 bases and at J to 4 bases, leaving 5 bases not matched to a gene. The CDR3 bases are TGTGCCAGCAGTTCGACAGGGGGCGAATACAATGAGCAGTTCTTC. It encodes CASSSTGGEYNEQFF.

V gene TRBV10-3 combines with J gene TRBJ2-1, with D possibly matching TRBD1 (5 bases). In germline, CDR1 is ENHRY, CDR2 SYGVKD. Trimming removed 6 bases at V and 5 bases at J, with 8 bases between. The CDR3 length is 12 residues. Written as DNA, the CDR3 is TGTGCCATCAGCGGACAAAACAATGAGCAGTTCTTC. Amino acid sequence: CAISGQNNEQFF.

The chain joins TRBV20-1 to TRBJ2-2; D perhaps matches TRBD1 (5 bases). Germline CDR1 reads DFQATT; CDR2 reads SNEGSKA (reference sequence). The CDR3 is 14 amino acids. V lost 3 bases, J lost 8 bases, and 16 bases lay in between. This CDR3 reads CSASHPQGPGELFF. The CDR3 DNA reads TGCAGTGCTAGTCATCCGCAGGGCCCGGGGGAGCTGTTTTTT.

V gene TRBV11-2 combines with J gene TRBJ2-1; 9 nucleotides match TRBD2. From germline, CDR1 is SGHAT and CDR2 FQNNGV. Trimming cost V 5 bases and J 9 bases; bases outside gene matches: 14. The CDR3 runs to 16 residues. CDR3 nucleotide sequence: TGTGCCAGCAGCAGAGGGACTAGCTATGAAGTCACTGAGCAGTTCTTC. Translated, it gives CASSRGTSYEVTEQFF.

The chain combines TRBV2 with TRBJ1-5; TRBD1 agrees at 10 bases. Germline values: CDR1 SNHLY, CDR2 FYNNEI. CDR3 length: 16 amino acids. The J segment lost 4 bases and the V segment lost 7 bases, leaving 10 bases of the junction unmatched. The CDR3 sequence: CASIRDRGLRNQPQHF. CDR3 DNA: TGTGCCAGCATCCGGGACAGGGGCCTTCGGAATCAGCCCCAGCATTTT. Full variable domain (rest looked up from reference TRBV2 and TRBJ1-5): EPEVTQTPSHQVTQMGQEVILRCVPISNHLYFYWYRQILGQKVEFLVSFYNNEISEKSEIFDDQFSVERPDGSNFTLKIRSTKLEDSAMYFCASIRDRGLRNQPQHFGDGTRLSIL.

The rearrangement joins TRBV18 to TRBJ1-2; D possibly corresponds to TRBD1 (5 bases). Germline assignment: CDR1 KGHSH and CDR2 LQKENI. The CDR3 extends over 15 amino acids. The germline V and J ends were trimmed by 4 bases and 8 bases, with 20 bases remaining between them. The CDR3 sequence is CASSLTNRDLWGYTF. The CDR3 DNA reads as TGTGCCAGCTCACTGACGAACCGGGACTTATGGGGCTACACCTTC.

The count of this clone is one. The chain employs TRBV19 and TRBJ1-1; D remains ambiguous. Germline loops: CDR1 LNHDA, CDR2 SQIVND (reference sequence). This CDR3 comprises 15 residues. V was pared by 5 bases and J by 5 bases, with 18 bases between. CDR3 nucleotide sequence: TGTGCCAGTAGTCCCCAACGACAATATGGGACTGAAGCTTTCTTT. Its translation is CASSPQRQYGTEAFF.

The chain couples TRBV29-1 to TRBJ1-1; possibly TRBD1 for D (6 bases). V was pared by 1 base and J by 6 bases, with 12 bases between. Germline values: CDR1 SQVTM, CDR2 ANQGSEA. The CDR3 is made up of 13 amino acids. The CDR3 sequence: CSVEGFGQSEAFF. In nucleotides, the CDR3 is TGCAGCGTTGAAGGGTTCGGACAGTCTGAAGCTTTCTTT.

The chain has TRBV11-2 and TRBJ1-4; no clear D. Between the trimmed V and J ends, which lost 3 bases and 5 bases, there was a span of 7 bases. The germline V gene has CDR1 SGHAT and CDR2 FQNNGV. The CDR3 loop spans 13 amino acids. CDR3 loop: CASSFLENEKLFF. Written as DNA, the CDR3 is TGTGCCAGCAGCTTTCTTGAGAATGAAAAACTGTTTTTT.

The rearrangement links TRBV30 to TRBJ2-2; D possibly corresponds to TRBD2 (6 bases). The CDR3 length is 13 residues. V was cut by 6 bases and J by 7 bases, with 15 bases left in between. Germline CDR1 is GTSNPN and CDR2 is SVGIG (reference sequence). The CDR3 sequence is CACRMGGDGELFF. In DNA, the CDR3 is TGTGCCTGCCGGATGGGAGGTGACGGGGAGCTGTTTTTT.

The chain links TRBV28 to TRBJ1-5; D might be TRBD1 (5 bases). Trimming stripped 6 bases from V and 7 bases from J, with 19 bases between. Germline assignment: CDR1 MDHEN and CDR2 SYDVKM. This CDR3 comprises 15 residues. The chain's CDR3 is CASRRLVRGEQPQHF. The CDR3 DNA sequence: TGTGCCAGCAGGAGACTAGTTCGGGGGGAACAGCCCCAGCATTTT. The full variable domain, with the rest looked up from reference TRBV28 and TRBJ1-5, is DVKVTQSSRYLVKRTGEKVFLECVQDMDHENMFWYRQDPGLGLRLIYFSYDVKMKEKGDIPEGYSVSREKKERFSLILESASTNQTSMYLCASRRLVRGEQPQHFGDGTRLSIL.

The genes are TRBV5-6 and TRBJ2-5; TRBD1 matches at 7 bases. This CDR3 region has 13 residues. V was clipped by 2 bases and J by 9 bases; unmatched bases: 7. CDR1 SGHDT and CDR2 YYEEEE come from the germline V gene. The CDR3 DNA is TGTGCCAGCAGCTTACAGGGGTCGTCGGCCCAGTACTTC. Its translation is CASSLQGSSAQYF.

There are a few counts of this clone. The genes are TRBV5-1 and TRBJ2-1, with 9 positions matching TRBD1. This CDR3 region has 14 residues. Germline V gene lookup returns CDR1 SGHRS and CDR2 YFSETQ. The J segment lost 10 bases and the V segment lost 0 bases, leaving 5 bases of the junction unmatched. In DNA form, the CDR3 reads TGCGCCAGCAGCTTGGGAGGGACAGGGCCCGAGCAGTTCTTC. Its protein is CASSLGGTGPEQFF.

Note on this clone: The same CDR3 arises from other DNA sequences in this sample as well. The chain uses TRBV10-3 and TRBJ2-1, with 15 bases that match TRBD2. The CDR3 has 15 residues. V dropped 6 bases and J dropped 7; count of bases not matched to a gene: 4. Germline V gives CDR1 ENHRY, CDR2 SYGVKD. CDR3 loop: CAISPGTSGRNEQFF. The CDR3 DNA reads TGTGCCATCAGCCCCGGGACTAGCGGGAGGAATGAGCAGTTCTTC.

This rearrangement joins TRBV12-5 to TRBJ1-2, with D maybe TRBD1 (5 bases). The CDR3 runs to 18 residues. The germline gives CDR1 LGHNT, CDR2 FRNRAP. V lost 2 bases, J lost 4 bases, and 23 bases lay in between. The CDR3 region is CASGLRIGGRYIPYGYTF. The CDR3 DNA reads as TGTGCTAGTGGTTTGCGTATCGGGGGTCGATATATCCCCTATGGCTACACCTTC.

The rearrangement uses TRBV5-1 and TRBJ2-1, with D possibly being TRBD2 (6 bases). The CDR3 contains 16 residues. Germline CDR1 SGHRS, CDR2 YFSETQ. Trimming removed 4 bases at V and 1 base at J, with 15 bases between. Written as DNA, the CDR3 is TGCGCCAGCAGCCAGTCCGGGACTTTTTCCTACAATGAGCAGTTCTTC. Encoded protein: CASSQSGTFSYNEQFF.

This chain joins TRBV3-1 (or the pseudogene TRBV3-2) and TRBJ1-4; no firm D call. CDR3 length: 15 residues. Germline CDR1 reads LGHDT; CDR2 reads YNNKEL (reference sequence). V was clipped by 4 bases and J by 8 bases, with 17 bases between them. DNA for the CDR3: TGTGCCAGCAGCCCCTCCGGGAATTATAGGGAAAAACTGTTTTTT. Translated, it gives CASSPSGNYREKLFF.

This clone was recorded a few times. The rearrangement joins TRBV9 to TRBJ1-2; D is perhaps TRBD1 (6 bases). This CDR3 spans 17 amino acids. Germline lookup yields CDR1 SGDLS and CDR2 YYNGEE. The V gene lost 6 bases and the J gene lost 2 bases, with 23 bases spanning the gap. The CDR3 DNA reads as TGTGCCAGCAACCCAGGGGCCAGGGTTGACCGAAACTATGGCTACACCTTC. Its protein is CASNPGARVDRNYGYTF.

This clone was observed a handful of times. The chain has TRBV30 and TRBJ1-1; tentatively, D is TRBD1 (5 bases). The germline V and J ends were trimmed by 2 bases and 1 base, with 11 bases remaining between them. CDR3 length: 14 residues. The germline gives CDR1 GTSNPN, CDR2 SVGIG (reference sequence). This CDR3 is CAWSLWGKNTEAFF. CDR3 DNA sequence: TGTGCCTGGAGTCTATGGGGCAAGAACACTGAAGCTTTCTTT.

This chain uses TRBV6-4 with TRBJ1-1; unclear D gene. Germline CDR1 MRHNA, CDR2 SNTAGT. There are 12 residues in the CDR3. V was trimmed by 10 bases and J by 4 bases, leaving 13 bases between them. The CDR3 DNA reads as TGTGCCAACCCGGGTTTGGTCACTGAAGCTTTCTTT. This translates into CANPGLVTEAFF.

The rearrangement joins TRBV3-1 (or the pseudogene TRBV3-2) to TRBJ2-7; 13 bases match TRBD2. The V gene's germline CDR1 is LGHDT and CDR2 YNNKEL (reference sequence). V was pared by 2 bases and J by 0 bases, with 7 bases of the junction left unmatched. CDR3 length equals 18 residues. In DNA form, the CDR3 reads TGTGCCAGCAGCCAATTGGCGGGACTAGCGGGGAACTCCTACGAGCAGTACTTC. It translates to CASSQLAGLAGNSYEQYF.

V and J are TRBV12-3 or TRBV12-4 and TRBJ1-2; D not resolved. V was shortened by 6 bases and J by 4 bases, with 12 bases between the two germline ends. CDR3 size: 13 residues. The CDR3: CASSDGASYGYTF. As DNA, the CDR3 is TGTGCCAGCAGCGACGGAGCCTCCTATGGCTACACCTTC.

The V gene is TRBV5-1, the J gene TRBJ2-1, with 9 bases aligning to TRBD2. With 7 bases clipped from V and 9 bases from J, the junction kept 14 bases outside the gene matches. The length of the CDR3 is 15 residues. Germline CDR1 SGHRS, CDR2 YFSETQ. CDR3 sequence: CASRISSGNLGEQFF. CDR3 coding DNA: TGCGCCAGCCGTATCTCTAGCGGGAACCTCGGTGAGCAGTTCTTC.

The CDR3 nucleotides read TGTGCCAGCAGCCAAGATTCAGGTCGGTACACTGAAGCTTTCTTT. It codes for CASSQDSGRYTEAFF. The chain joins TRBV3-1 (or the pseudogene TRBV3-2) to TRBJ1-1; D remains ambiguous. CDR3 length equals 15 residues. Germline V gene lookup returns CDR1 LGHDT and CDR2 YNNKEL (reference sequence). The V gene lost 0 bases and the J gene lost 3 bases, with 11 bases spanning the gap.